The 18 T cell receptor beta chains below come from one sample, sequenced in a study of T cells in Graves' hyperthyroidism and ophthalmopathy. Researchers amplified the TCR beta CDR3 regions from RNA transcripts. The HTBI primer set served for first-round RT-PCR of the TCR CDR3. TCRdb reprocessed the multiplex PCR reads with MiXCR, giving one entry per CDR3 protein. The sample holds some 370,000 distinct CDR3 sequences, about a sixth seen once. The sample comprised blood. The receptors come from a woman aged 25 to 45 with Graves' hyperthyroidism that later progressed to Graves' ophthalmopathy.

As to this clonotype: This may be a read error, as it is one base from a much larger clone. The rearrangement uses TRBV2 and TRBJ1-4; TRBD1 might be the D (6 bases). Trimming cost V 6 bases and J 3 bases, with 20 bases left between them. CDR3 size: 17 residues. CDR1 is SNHLY, CDR2 FYNNEI, per germline. CDR3 residues: CASSTPRDIYPNEKLFF. CDR3 DNA: TGTGCCAGCAGCACTCCCCGGGACATTTATCCTAATGAAAAACTGTTTTTT.

This clonotype was seen ten or more times. The chain is built from TRBV29-1 and TRBJ2-1; D unclear. V shed 1 base and J shed 4 bases, with 5 bases lying between them. Germline V gives CDR1 SQVTM, CDR2 ANQGSEA. There are 12 residues in the CDR3. The CDR3 protein is CSVEVQYNEQFF. The CDR3 DNA reads TGCAGCGTTGAAGTCCAATACAATGAGCAGTTCTTC.

This clonotype was detected ten times or more. Written as DNA, the CDR3 is TGTGCCCCCACCGGTGGTGGATCCTACGAGCAGTACTTC. As protein: CAPTGGGSYEQYF. The chain is built from TRBV28 and TRBJ2-7; unclear D gene. The CDR3 covers 13 residues. V lost 11 bases, J lost 1 base, and 15 bases lay in between. CDR1 and CDR2 from the germline V gene are MDHEN and SYDVKM. Full variable domain (remainder filled in from reference TRBV28 and TRBJ2-7): DVKVTQSSRYLVKRTGEKVFLECVQDMDHENMFWYRQDPGLGLRLIYFSYDVKMKEKGDIPEGYSVSREKKERFSLILESASTNQTSMYLCAPTGGGSYEQYFGPGTRLTVT.

A note on this clonotype: A much larger clonotype is one base distant, so this may be a read error. J is TRBJ2-2 and V is TRBV5-5; TRBD2 might be the D (5 bases). The V end lost 6 bases, the J end lost 2 bases, and 14 bases lay between the germline ends. CDR1 and CDR2 from the germline V gene are SGHKS and YYEKEE (reference sequence). The CDR3 extends over 15 amino acids. The CDR3 region has the DNA TGTGCCAGCACTCCGGGAAAGAGAAACACCGGGGAGCTGTTTTTT. Protein sequence: CASTPGKRNTGELFF.

This clonotype has at least ten counts. This rearrangement joins TRBV5-1 to TRBJ1-4; D remains ambiguous. The CDR3 spans 13 residues. CDR1 is SGHRS and CDR2 is YFSETQ in the germline V gene. The V end was cut by 1 base, the J end by 5 bases, with 6 bases between. The CDR3, as DNA: TGCGCCAGCAGCTTGCAACAGAATGAAAAACTGTTTTTT. This gives the protein CASSLQQNEKLFF.

This clonotype was observed a few times. V usage is TRBV3-1 and J usage is TRBJ2-6; D is possibly TRBD2 (6 bases). Trimming took off 1 base at V and 4 bases at J, with 20 bases between the two ends. There are 19 residues in the CDR3. Germline assignment: CDR1 LGHDT and CDR2 YNNKEL (reference sequence). CDR3 DNA: TGTGCCAGCAGCCAAGTTCACCAAGTGGGGAGGCCCGGGGCCAACGTCCTGACTTTC. It translates to CASSQVHQVGRPGANVLTF.

A few counts support this clonotype. This may be a read error, as it is one base from a much larger clone. The V gene is TRBV28, the J gene TRBJ1-1; 7 bases map to TRBD1. Trimming removed 6 bases from V and 5 bases from J; junction bases left unmatched: 6. The CDR3 extends over 13 amino acids. The germline V gene encodes CDR1 MDHEN and CDR2 SYDVKM. The CDR3 DNA reads as TGTGCCAGCAGACTGGTCAGGGGGACTGAAGCTTTCTTT. It translates to CASRLVRGTEAFF.

This clonotype showed up many times. The chain recombines TRBV18 with TRBJ2-3, with 10 nucleotides matching TRBD2. The CDR3 loop spans 16 amino acids. Trimming at V came to 0 bases and at J to 2 bases, leaving 2 bases not matched to a gene. Germline V gene lookup returns CDR1 KGHSH and CDR2 LQKENI. The CDR3 region has the DNA TGTGCCAGCTCACCACCTAGCGGGGGGCCCACAGATACGCAGTATTTT. Residues: CASSPPSGGPTDTQYF. The variable domain in full, with the rest retrieved from reference TRBV18 and TRBJ2-3, is NAGVMQNPRHLVRRRGQEARLRCSPMKGHSHVYWYRQLPEEGLKFMVYLQKENIIDESGMPKERFSAEFPKEGPSILRIQQVVRGDSAAYFCASSPPSGGPTDTQYFGPGTRLTVL.

This clonotype was counted only a few times. The CDR3 sequence: CASSLARGILAGVGDTQYF. The CDR3 nucleotides are TGTGCCAGCAGCTTAGCCCGGGGAATACTAGCGGGAGTAGGAGATACGCAGTATTTT. The rearrangement uses TRBV7-9 and TRBJ2-3; 11 bases fit TRBD2. CDR1 is SEHNR and CDR2 is FQNEAQ in the germline V gene (reference sequence). Germline trimming cut 0 bases from V and 5 bases from J; bases unmatched to any gene: 13. The CDR3 is 19 residues long. Filled out from reference TRBV7-9 and TRBJ2-3, the complete variable domain reads DTGVSQNPRHKITKRGQNVTFRCDPISEHNRLYWYRQTLGQGPEFLTYFQNEAQLEKSRLLSDRFSAERPKGSFSTLEIQRTEQGDSAMYLCASSLARGILAGVGDTQYFGPGTRLTVL.

The chain uses TRBV6-5 and TRBJ1-3; 7 positions agree with TRBD1. CDR3 length: 16 residues. After removal of 2 bases from V and 1 base from J, the junction contained 5 bases not matched to a gene. Germline CDR1 MNHEY, CDR2 SVGAGI. The CDR3, as DNA: TGTGCCAGCAGTTACACCGACAGGGCATCTGGAAACACCATATATTTT. Its protein product is CASSYTDRASGNTIYF.

This clonotype was seen ten or more times. The chain carries TRBV12-3 or TRBV12-4 and TRBJ1-5; no clear D. The CDR3 covers 12 residues. V lost 5 bases and J 6 bases, leaving 8 bases between the germline ends. CDR3 nucleotides: TGTGCCAGCAGTATACAAAGTCAGCCCCAGCATTTT. Residues: CASSIQSQPQHF.

This clonotype was picked up many times. The rearrangement joins TRBV6-1 to TRBJ1-4, with a weak D call TRBD1 (6 bases). CDR3 size: 17 residues. Germline CDR1 reads MNHNS; CDR2 reads SASEGT. V was clipped by 7 bases and J by 0 bases, with 18 bases between them. The CDR3 loop is CASKTGWGVATNEKLFF. As DNA, the CDR3 is TGTGCCAGCAAAACAGGGTGGGGTGTTGCAACTAATGAAAAACTGTTTTTT.

The genes are TRBV6-1 and TRBJ2-7; possibly TRBD1 for D (5 bases). This CDR3 has 15 residues. The V gene lost 3 bases and the J gene lost 5 bases, with 17 bases spanning the gap. In germline, CDR1 is MNHNS, CDR2 SASEGT. The CDR3 DNA reads as TGTGCCAGCAGTGACAACGTCGCAGGGTTCAACGAGCAGTACTTC. Its protein product is CASSDNVAGFNEQYF.

The chain employs TRBV28 and TRBJ1-1; D gene unclear. CDR1 and CDR2 (germline): MDHEN, SYDVKM. Trimming shortened V by 7 bases and J by 4 bases, and 13 bases separated the two germline ends. The CDR3 runs 13 residues. Here the CDR3 reads CASTSPQATEAFF. As DNA, the CDR3 is TGTGCCAGCACCTCACCCCAGGCCACTGAAGCTTTCTTT.

This clonotype showed up many times. This sequence joins TRBV6-1 and TRBJ2-7; the D gene is possibly TRBD2 (6 bases). The V and J ends lost 5 bases and 2 bases respectively, with 13 bases between them. CDR1 and CDR2 (germline): MNHNS, SASEGT. There are 14 residues in the CDR3. CDR3 loop: CASSTQGGTYEQYF. The CDR3 coding sequence is TGTGCCAGCAGTACTCAGGGAGGAACCTACGAGCAGTACTTC.

This clonotype appeared many times. The chain recombines TRBV28 with TRBJ1-5; D is unresolved. The CDR3 has 13 amino acids. Germline loops: CDR1 MDHEN, CDR2 SYDVKM. V was clipped by 5 bases and J by 2 bases, with 7 bases between them. CDR3 bases: TGTGCCAGCAGTCCCGTTGGCAATCAGCCCCAGCATTTT. Protein sequence: CASSPVGNQPQHF. Variable domain in full (rest from reference TRBV28 and TRBJ1-5): DVKVTQSSRYLVKRTGEKVFLECVQDMDHENMFWYRQDPGLGLRLIYFSYDVKMKEKGDIPEGYSVSREKKERFSLILESASTNQTSMYLCASSPVGNQPQHFGDGTRLSIL.

The chain has TRBV20-1 and TRBJ1-4; tentatively, D is TRBD1 (5 bases). V dropped 6 bases and J dropped 6 bases, with 17 bases sitting between them. From germline, CDR1 is DFQATT and CDR2 SNEGSKA (reference sequence). The CDR3 loop spans 14 amino acids. CDR3 sequence (DNA): TGCAGTGCAACTCGGGGAATGGGGGATGAAAAACTGTTTTTT. Protein: CSATRGMGDEKLFF.

The chain carries TRBV27 and TRBJ2-1; a possible D gene is TRBD2 (6 bases). The V end lost 5 bases, the J end lost 2 bases, and 16 bases lay between the germline ends. The CDR3 contains 16 residues. From germline, CDR1 is MNHEY and CDR2 SMNVEV (reference sequence). Here the CDR3 DNA reads TGTGCCAGCAGTCTCGGGGCGTTAGCGGCCTACAATGAGCAGTTCTTC. Its protein is CASSLGALAAYNEQFF.